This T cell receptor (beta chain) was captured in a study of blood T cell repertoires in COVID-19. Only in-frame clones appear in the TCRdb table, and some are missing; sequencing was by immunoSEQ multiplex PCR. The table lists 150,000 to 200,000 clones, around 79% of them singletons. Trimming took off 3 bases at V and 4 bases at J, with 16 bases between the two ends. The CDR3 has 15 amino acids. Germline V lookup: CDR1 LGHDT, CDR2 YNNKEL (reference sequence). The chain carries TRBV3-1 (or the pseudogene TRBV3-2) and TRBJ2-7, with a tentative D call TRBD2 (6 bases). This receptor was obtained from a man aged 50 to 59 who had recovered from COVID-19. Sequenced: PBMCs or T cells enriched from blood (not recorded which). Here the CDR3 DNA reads TGTGCCAGCAGCCATAATAGCGGAGCCAGGTACGAGCAGTACTTC. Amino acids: CASSHNSGARYEQYF.